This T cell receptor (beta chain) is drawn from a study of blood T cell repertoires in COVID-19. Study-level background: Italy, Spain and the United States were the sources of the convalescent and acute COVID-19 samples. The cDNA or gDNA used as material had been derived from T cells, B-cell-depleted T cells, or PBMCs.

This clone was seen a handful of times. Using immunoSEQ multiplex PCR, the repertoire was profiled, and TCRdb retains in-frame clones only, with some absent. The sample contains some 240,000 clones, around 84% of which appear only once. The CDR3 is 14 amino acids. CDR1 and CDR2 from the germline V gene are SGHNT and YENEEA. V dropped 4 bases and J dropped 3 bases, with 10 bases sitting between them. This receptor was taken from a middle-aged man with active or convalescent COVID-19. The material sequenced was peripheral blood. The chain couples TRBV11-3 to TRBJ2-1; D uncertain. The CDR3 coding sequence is TGTGCCAGCAGCTCTAATCCGGGCTACAATGAGCAGTTCTTC. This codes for CASSSNPGYNEQFF.